The present T cell receptor beta chain was sequenced within a study of T-cell reconstitution after alpha-beta-depleted transplantation in children. Overall study results and limits: Some patients owed their high day-60 TCRbeta diversity to surviving recipient T cells and thymic progenitors. Expanded graft clones, several hundred of them, were reportedly the source of alpha-beta T cells about two months after transplant. It was newly produced T cells that mostly accounted for T-cell counts and diversity one year after transplant.

The sample holds many counts of this clonotype. Its antigen is as yet unknown. Preparation of the TCRbeta library involved a method that used unique molecular identifiers. Via MiXCR, TCRdb re-called the PCR reads, giving one row per CDR3 protein. The sample lists tens of thousands of distinct CDR3 sequences; under 8% were seen once. J was trimmed by 3 bases and V by 6 bases; bases with no gene match: 26. Germline lookup yields CDR1 MNHEY and CDR2 SVGEGT. The CDR3 has 20 residues. The chain carries TRBV6-2 or TRBV6-3 and TRBJ2-7, with 7 bases that match TRBD1. The source is a child younger than two who had a stem cell transplant for acute myeloid leukemia, so the T cells may come from the graft donor. This specimen consisted of peripheral blood, obtained 60 days after TCRalphabeta/CD19-depleted stem cell transplant. In DNA, the CDR3 is TGTGCCAGCAGCAAGTTCCGCAGCAGGGACAGTAAGAGATTCCTCTACGAGCAGTACTTC. Amino acids: CASSKFRSRDSKRFLYEQYF.